This T cell receptor beta chain was captured in a study of blood T cell repertoires in COVID-19. The assay was immunoSEQ multiplex PCR, and TCRdb's table has in-frame clones only and misses some. The data hold 120,000 to 150,000 clones, with about 83% observed a single time. V lost 3 bases to trimming and J lost 0 bases; unmatched junction nucleotides: 3. The CDR3 is 15 amino acids. Germline V CDR1 and CDR2: SGHNT, YENEEA. The V call is TRBV11-3, the J call TRBJ2-3, with 7 bases aligning to TRBD2. The source material was peripheral blood. This sequence originates from a man aged 50 to 59 with acute or convalescent COVID-19. The CDR3 DNA follows: TGTGCCAGCAGCTTGGGAGGGGCGAGCACAGATACGCAGTATTTT. Its protein is CASSLGGASTDTQYF.